Given below is one TCR beta chain in context. The antigen is not known. These data belong to a study of shared clonotypes between healthy human individuals. Study-wide background: For every donor, three CD4 naive, three CD4 memory, two CD8 naive and one CD8 memory plates were used.

Notes on the study in general: Among donors, clonotype sharing was expected to be affected by sequencing depth. Non-shared clonotypes had lower generation probabilities than clonotypes shared by all four sorted-subset donors.

Repertoires were generated with immunoSEQ multiplex PCR, while TCRdb's copy carries only in-frame clones and drops some. The sample includes about 2 million clones, 95% of them seen just once. Memory CD4+ cells were the fraction left after CD45RA+ naive selection. This clonotype was obtained from a man between 18 and 35 years old in good health. Sequenced: naive CD4+ T cells sorted from blood. The subset was: CD45RA+ positively selected.

The CDR3 sequence is CAWGGQGTNGNTIYF. The CDR3 DNA is TGTGCCTGGGGGGGACAGGGAACTAATGGAAACACCATATATTTT. The chain recombines TRBV30 with TRBJ1-3, with 9 bases identical to TRBD1. V gave up 5 bases and J gave up 3 bases; unmatched junction bases: 8. The CDR3 contains 15 residues. In germline, CDR1 is GTSNPN, CDR2 SVGIG (reference sequence).